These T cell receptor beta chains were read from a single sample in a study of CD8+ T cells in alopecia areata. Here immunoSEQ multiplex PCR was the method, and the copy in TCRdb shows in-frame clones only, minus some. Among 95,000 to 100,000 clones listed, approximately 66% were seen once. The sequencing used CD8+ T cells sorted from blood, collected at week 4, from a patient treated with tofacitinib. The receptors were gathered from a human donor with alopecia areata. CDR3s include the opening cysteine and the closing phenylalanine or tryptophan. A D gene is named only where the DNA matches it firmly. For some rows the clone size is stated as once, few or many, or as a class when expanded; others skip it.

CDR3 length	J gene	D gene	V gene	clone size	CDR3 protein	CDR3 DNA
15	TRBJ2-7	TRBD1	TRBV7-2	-	CASSNPGQGAYEQYF	TGTGCCAGCAGCAATCCGGGACAGGGAGCCTACGAGCAGTACTTC
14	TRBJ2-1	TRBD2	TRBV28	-	CASSLRGLAHEQFF	TGTGCCAGCAGTTTAAGGGGACTAGCCCATGAGCAGTTCTTC
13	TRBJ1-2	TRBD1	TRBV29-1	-	CSVALTGVYGYTF	TGCAGCGTTGCCCTGACAGGGGTCTATGGCTACACCTTC
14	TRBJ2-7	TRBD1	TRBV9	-	CASSVGTGDYEQYF	TGTGCCAGCAGCGTAGGGACAGGCGACTACGAGCAGTACTTC
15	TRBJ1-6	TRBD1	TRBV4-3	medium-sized	CASSQVDRSNSPLHF	TGCGCCAGCAGCCAAGTGGACAGGAGCAATTCACCCCTCCACTTT
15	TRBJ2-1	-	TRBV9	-	CASSAGSVNYNEQFF	TGTGCCAGCAGCGCGGGAAGTGTAAACTACAATGAGCAGTTCTTC
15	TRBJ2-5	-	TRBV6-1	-	CASTSGRVYQETQYF	TGTGCCAGCACGTCAGGCCGGGTCTATCAAGAGACCCAGTACTTC
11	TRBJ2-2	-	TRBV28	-	CASSFTGELFF	TGTGCCAGCAGTTTTACCGGGGAGCTGTTTTTT
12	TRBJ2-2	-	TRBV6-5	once	CASSYISGELFF	TGTGCCAGCAGTTACATCTCGGGGGAGCTGTTTTTT
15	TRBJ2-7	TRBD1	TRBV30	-	CAWSVRQGEAYEQYF	TGTGCCTGGAGTGTAAGACAGGGGGAGGCCTACGAGCAGTACTTC
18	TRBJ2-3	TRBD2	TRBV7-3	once	CASSSRGTSGGAADTQYF	TGTGCCAGCAGCTCACGAGGGACTAGCGGGGGGGCCGCAGATACGCAGTATTTT
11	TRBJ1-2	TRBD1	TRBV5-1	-	CATRDSYGYTF	TGCGCCACCCGGGACAGCTATGGCTACACCTTC
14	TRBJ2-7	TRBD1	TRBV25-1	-	CASSNIGTAGEQYF	TGTGCCAGCAGTAACATTGGGACAGCCGGCGAGCAGTACTTC
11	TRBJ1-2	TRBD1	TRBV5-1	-	CASSGTGSNRF	TGCGCCAGTTCAGGGACAGGATCTAACCGATTC
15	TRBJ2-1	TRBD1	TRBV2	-	CASSERQGAYNEQFF	TGTGCCAGCAGTGAAAGACAGGGGGCCTACAATGAGCAGTTCTTC
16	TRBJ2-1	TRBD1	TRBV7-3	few	CASSGPGQGYHYEQFF	TGTGCCAGCAGCGGCCCGGGACAGGGGTATCACTATGAGCAGTTCTTC
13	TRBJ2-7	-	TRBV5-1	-	CASRQGSSYEQYF	TGCGCCAGCAGACAAGGGAGCTCCTACGAGCAGTACTTC
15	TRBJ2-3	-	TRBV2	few	CASMGGTSSTDTQYF	TGTGCCAGCATGGGTGGGACGTCTAGCACAGATACGCAGTATTTT
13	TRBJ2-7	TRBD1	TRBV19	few	CASSPGQTYEQYF	TGTGCCAGTAGTCCGGGACAGACCTACGAGCAGTACTTC
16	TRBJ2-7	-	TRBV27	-	CASSLEPPRGGYEQYF	TGTGCCAGCAGTTTAGAACCCCCTAGGGGAGGCTACGAGCAGTACTTC
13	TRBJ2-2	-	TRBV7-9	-	CASRSTNTGELFF	TGTGCCAGCAGGTCGACCAACACCGGGGAGCTGTTTTTT
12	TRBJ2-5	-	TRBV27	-	CASSLAGETQYF	TGTGCCAGCAGTCTCGCGGGGGAGACCCAGTACTTC
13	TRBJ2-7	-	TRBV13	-	CASSPPVGNEQYF	TGTGCCAGCAGCCCCCCGGTAGGTAACGAGCAGTACTTC
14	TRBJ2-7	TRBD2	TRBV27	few	CASRPAGGAYEQYF	TGTGCCAGCCGCCCCGCGGGGGGGGCCTACGAGCAGTACTTC
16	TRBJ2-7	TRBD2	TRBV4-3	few	CASSPQTSGETYEQYF	TGCGCCAGCAGCCCTCAGACTAGCGGGGAAACCTACGAGCAGTACTTC
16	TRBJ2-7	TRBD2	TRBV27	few	CASRPGLAGVLYEQYF	TGTGCCAGCAGACCTGGACTAGCGGGAGTTTTATACGAGCAGTACTTC
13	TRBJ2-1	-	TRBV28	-	CASSGTLYNEQFF	TGTGCCAGCAGCGGGACACTGTACAATGAGCAGTTCTTC
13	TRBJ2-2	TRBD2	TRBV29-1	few	CSVATGLTGELFF	TGCAGCGTAGCCACGGGACTAACCGGGGAGCTGTTTTTT
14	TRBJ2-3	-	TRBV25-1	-	CASSVTTSADTQYF	TGTGCCAGCAGTGTGACCACGTCCGCAGATACGCAGTATTTT
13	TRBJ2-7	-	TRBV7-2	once	CASSFAAFYEQYF	TGTGCCAGCAGCTTCGCGGCGTTCTACGAGCAGTACTTC
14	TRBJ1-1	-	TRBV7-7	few	CASSQVSARTEAFF	TGCGCCAGCAGCCAAGTGAGTGCGAGAACTGAAGCTTTCTTT
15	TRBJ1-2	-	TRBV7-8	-	CASSRRQEAADGYTF	TGTGCCAGCAGCCGCCGACAGGAGGCCGCCGATGGCTACACCTTC
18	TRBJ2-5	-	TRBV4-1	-	CASSQPPRGHRPQETQYF	TGCGCCAGCAGCCAACCACCCAGGGGACACCGTCCGCAGGAGACCCAGTACTTC
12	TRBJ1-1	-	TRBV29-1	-	CSVEGGDTEAFF	TGCAGCGTTGAAGGGGGAGACACTGAAGCTTTCTTT
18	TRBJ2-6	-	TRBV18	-	CASSPTTGFDSGANVLTF	TGTGCCAGCTCACCAACAACAGGGTTTGACTCTGGGGCCAACGTCCTGACTTTC
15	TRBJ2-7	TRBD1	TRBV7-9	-	CASSADRGPTYEQYF	TGTGCCAGCAGTGCGGACAGGGGGCCAACCTACGAGCAGTACTTC
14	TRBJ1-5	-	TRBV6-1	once	CASSERGFNQPQHF	TGTGCCAGCAGTGAACGGGGTTTCAATCAGCCCCAGCATTTT
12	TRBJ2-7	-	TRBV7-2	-	CASSLGYGEQYF	TGTGCCAGCAGCTTAGGTTACGGTGAGCAGTACTTC
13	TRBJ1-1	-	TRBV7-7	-	CASSLGSYTEAFF	TGTGCCAGCAGCTTAGGGAGTTACACTGAAGCTTTCTTT
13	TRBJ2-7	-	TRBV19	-	CASSINSAYEQYF	TGTGCCAGTAGTATAAATTCCGCCTACGAGCAGTACTTC
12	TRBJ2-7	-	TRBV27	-	CASAKSGYEQYF	TGTGCCAGCGCGAAATCGGGGTACGAGCAGTACTTC
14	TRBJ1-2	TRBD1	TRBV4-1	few	CASSHLQGPEGYTF	TGCGCCAGCAGCCACCTACAGGGGCCCGAGGGCTACACCTTC
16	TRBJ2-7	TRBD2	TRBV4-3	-	CASSQDRRGGTYEQYF	TGCGCCAGCAGCCAAGATCGGCGGGGGGGGACCTACGAGCAGTACTTC
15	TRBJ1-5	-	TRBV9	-	CASSPGQGNDQPQHF	TGTGCCAGCAGCCCCGGGCAGGGGAATGATCAGCCCCAGCATTTT
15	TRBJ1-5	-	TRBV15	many	CATSRDPTSNQPQHF	TGTGCCACCAGCAGAGATCCGACTTCCAATCAGCCCCAGCATTTT
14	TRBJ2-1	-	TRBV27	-	CASSRSSEGNEQFF	TGTGCCAGCAGCCGAAGCTCCGAGGGGAATGAGCAGTTCTTC